This TCR beta chain derives from a study of T cell clonotyping in hematopoietic cell transplantation. Germline lookup yields CDR1 SGHRS and CDR2 YFSETQ. The CDR3 extends over 14 amino acids. Trimming left V 2 bases short and J 5 bases short, with 13 bases between. Profiling relied on immunoSEQ multiplex PCR, and the TCRdb table lists in-frame clones only, not all of them. This table holds 6,500 to 8,000 clones, 80% to 90% found once. As to time point: recipient sample about 28 days before transplant, after cytoreduction. Recipients were bled about 28 days pretransplant and at posttransplant days 30, 100, 180.

V is TRBV5-1 and J is TRBJ1-1; D is unresolved. The source is a man aged 25-45 years with acute myeloid leukemia. Some clones in this sample may be carry-over from other donors' samples. This sample comprised peripheral blood mononuclear cells, obtained before stem cell transplant. The CDR3 region is CASSFLGGETEAFF. CDR3 sequence (DNA): TGCGCCAGCAGCTTTCTCGGTGGGGAAACTGAAGCTTTCTTT.